The present T cell receptor (beta chain) was sequenced within a study of OX40 agonist ivuxolimab in advanced cancers. About the research overall: Every 2 weeks, patients got intravenous ivuxolimab at one of six dose levels (0.01-10 mg/kg). Enrolled patients in dose escalation had cancers that were hepatocellular carcinoma, melanoma, renal cell or head and neck cancer. Males comprised 82.7% of the group, whose mean age was approximately 62 years (range 23 to 79).

Sequencing used immunoSEQ multiplex PCR; TCRdb keeps in-frame clones, though not all of them. The top ten hold 2.4% of the sample, which has more than 30,000 clones, roughly 86% seen once. The CDR3 runs to 15 residues. V shed 5 bases and J shed 0 bases, with 11 bases lying between them. Germline CDR1 reads SGHTA; CDR2 reads FQGNSA. The rearrangement joins TRBV7-2 to TRBJ2-4, with no clear D. The source material was CD4+ or CD8+ T cells sorted from blood, sampled in a trial of the OX40 agonist ivuxolimab. This sequence originates from an adult with an advanced solid tumor such as melanoma, head and neck, liver or kidney cancer. This chain's CDR3 is CASSRDILAKNIQYF. CDR3 DNA sequence: TGTGCCAGCAGCCGTGACATACTAGCCAAAAACATTCAGTACTTC.